These 20 T cell receptor beta chains were sequenced from one sample in a study of blood T cells in healthy people across ages. A second PCR, run for about 6 to 11 cycles, used a sample-barcoded 5' primer plus a J-beta primer mix. TCRdb ran MiXCR on the 5' RACE reads and lists one entry per CDR3 protein. The table has approximately 700,000 distinct CDR3 sequences, approximately 29% seen once. What was sequenced was blood. The receptors shown here come from a woman older than 75 in good health.

The rearrangement joins TRBV7-2 to TRBJ2-1; 11 bases line up with TRBD2. This CDR3 spans 13 amino acids. With V trimmed by 5 bases and J by 10 bases, 4 bases remained unmatched. Germline lookup yields CDR1 SGHTA and CDR2 FQGNSA. The CDR3 nucleotides are TGTGCCAGCAGCCAGGGACTAGCGGTCGAGCAGTTCTTC. As protein: CASSQGLAVEQFF.

This clonotype was seen ten or more times. CDR3 residues: CASSLDPGTGEVHGYTF. CDR3 in DNA: TGTGCCAGCAGCTTAGACCCCGGGACAGGGGAAGTTCATGGCTACACCTTC. The genes are TRBV11-2 and TRBJ1-2; 10 bases fit TRBD1. Germline V lookup: CDR1 SGHAT, CDR2 FQNNGV. Trimming cost V 0 bases and J 6 bases; bases outside gene matches: 10. The CDR3 loop spans 17 amino acids.

Comments on this clonotype: One end of the junction does not line up with germline, which may come from a read error. The chain has TRBV27 and TRBJ1-1; D is ambiguous. The CDR3 runs 14 residues. CDR1 and CDR2 from the germline V gene are MNHEY and SMNVEV (reference sequence). CDR3 region: CVSSLSTAPTEAFF. As DNA, the CDR3 is TGTGTCAGCAGTTTAAGCACAGCCCCCACTGAAGCTTTCTTT.

This clonotype was seen repeatedly, ten times or more. The genes are TRBV6-2 or TRBV6-3 and TRBJ2-7; the D is unclear. Per germline, CDR1 MNHEY and CDR2 SVGEGT. This CDR3 comprises 15 residues. Trimming removed 6 bases from V and 6 bases from J, with 21 bases in between. The CDR3 spells CASSRPGRPSSEQYF. In DNA form, the CDR3 reads TGTGCCAGCAGCCGACCCGGGCGACCGTCCAGCGAGCAGTACTTC.

This clonotype was seen repeatedly, ten times or more. This rearrangement joins TRBV6-6 to TRBJ2-3; 7 bases map to TRBD1. The CDR3 extends over 16 amino acids. The junction had 8 bases not matched to a gene; V was cut back by 2 bases and J by 3 bases. Germline CDR1 reads MNHNY; CDR2 reads SVGAGI (reference sequence). DNA for the CDR3: TGTGCCAGCAGTTACAACTCGGCAGGGGGTACAGATACGCAGTATTTT. Its translation: CASSYNSAGGTDTQYF.

V usage is TRBV20-1 and J usage is TRBJ2-5; possible D gene TRBD1, 5 bases. The CDR3 covers 13 residues. V lost 5 bases and J 1 base, leaving 11 bases between the germline ends. Germline-derived CDR1 and CDR2 are DFQATT and SNEGSKA (reference sequence). The CDR3 reads CSAAGQSQETQYF. The CDR3 region has the DNA TGCAGTGCTGCCGGACAAAGCCAAGAGACCCAGTACTTC.

There are a few counts of this clonotype. One end of the junction is discordant with germline, which a read error may explain. The chain recombines TRBV15 with TRBJ1-2, with 10 bases that match TRBD1. This CDR3 has 15 amino acids. Germline CDR1 is LNHNV and CDR2 is YYDKDF (reference sequence). Here the CDR3 DNA reads TGCGCCGCCAGCAGAGATCGGGGGACAGGGGTGGGCTACACCTTC. Protein product: CAASRDRGTGVGYTF.

This clonotype was counted only a few times. This CDR3 reads CSARVSGADTQYF. The CDR3 DNA reads as TGCAGTGCTAGAGTTTCAGGGGCAGATACGCAGTATTTT. The V call is TRBV20-1, the J call TRBJ2-3; a possible D gene is TRBD1 (6 bases). Looked up from germline, CDR1 is DFQATT and CDR2 is SNEGSKA (reference sequence). Between the trimmed V and J ends, which lost 1 base and 4 bases, there was a span of 9 bases. The CDR3 is 13 residues long.

The chain has TRBV10-2 and TRBJ1-5, with unresolved D. V lost 4 bases, J lost 2 bases, and 12 bases lay in between. CDR1 is WSHSY and CDR2 is SAAADI in the germline V gene. There are 15 residues in the CDR3. The CDR3 bases are TGCGCCAGCAGTGCGCATAGGGAGCGCAATCAGCCCCAGCATTTT. Translating it yields CASSAHRERNQPQHF.

This clonotype has at least ten counts. The chain has TRBV18 and TRBJ2-7; 10 positions match TRBD1. V gave up 3 bases and J gave up 3 bases; unmatched junction bases: 5. Germline CDR1 is KGHSH and CDR2 is LQKENI. The CDR3 totals 15 residues. CDR3 loop: CASSPIRDRGYEQYF. The CDR3 region has the DNA TGTGCCAGCTCACCGATCCGGGACAGGGGCTACGAGCAGTACTTC.

This clonotype was seen repeatedly, ten times or more. The J gene is TRBJ2-7, the V gene TRBV6-2 or TRBV6-3, with 8 bases lining up with TRBD1. Germline values: CDR1 MNHEY, CDR2 SVGEGT. The CDR3 has 14 amino acids. After removal of 1 base from V and 6 bases from J, the junction contained 5 bases not matched to a gene. CDR3 protein: CASSYYTGGREQYF. In DNA, the CDR3 is TGTGCCAGCAGTTACTACACAGGGGGACGCGAGCAGTACTTC.

V usage is TRBV7-9 and J usage is TRBJ1-4, with a tentative D call TRBD1 (5 bases). The length of the CDR3 is 16 residues. Germline V gene data show CDR1 as SEHNR and CDR2 as FQNEAQ (reference sequence). The germline V and J ends were trimmed by 5 bases and 7 bases, with 20 bases remaining between them. Here the CDR3 reads CASSPNKQGGSEKLFF. The CDR3 DNA sequence: TGTGCCAGCAGCCCAAACAAGCAGGGTGGGAGTGAAAAACTGTTTTTT.

This clonotype was seen many times. The gene calls are TRBV3-1 and TRBJ2-1; the D gene is possibly TRBD1 (6 bases). V gave up 6 bases and J gave up 5 bases, with 17 bases separating them. CDR3 length: 15 amino acids. Germline V CDR1 and CDR2: LGHDT, YNNKEL (reference sequence). The CDR3 loop is CASSSPDSGDNEQFF. The CDR3 nucleotides are TGTGCCAGCAGTTCCCCGGACAGTGGGGACAATGAGCAGTTCTTC.

This clonotype was observed a handful of times. The chain uses TRBV7-9 and TRBJ1-4; 9 nucleotides line up with TRBD1. The germline CDR1 and CDR2 sequences are SEHNR and FQNEAQ (reference sequence). The CDR3 length is 14 residues. The V and J ends lost 5 bases and 7 bases, in that order; junction bases with no gene match: 5. The CDR3 sequence is CASSEGQGGEKLFF. As DNA, the CDR3 is TGTGCCAGCAGCGAGGGACAGGGAGGTGAAAAACTGTTTTTT.

V is TRBV2 and J is TRBJ2-1, with D uncertain. With 10 bases removed from V and 7 bases from J, the gap between germline ends came to 17 bases. The CDR3 consists of 13 residues. CDR1 SNHLY and CDR2 FYNNEI come from the germline V gene. The CDR3 loop reads CATRGRFGNEQFF. The CDR3 nucleotides read TGTGCCACCAGAGGAAGGTTTGGGAATGAGCAGTTCTTC.

This clonotype turned up a few times. CDR3 nucleotide sequence: TGTGCCAGCAGCCAAAGGACAGGGGGTAGCAATCAGCCCCAGCATTTT. It specifies CASSQRTGGSNQPQHF. The chain has TRBV7-2 and TRBJ1-5; TRBD1 agrees at 10 bases. Per germline, CDR1 SGHTA and CDR2 FQGNSA. The V gene end was trimmed by 5 bases and the J gene end by 0 bases; junction bases not matched to a gene: 4. The CDR3 is 16 residues long.

In its sample, this clonotype was seen many times. CDR3 sequence (DNA): TGTGCCAGCAGTCGAGGCGGACAGGGGATGTACGAGCAGTACTTC. Its protein is CASSRGGQGMYEQYF. The chain employs TRBV3-1 and TRBJ2-7; 9 positions agree with TRBD1. Germline assignment: CDR1 LGHDT and CDR2 YNNKEL (reference sequence). The CDR3 has 15 residues. Trimming at V came to 6 bases and at J to 4 bases, leaving 10 bases not matched to a gene.

This clonotype was seen many times. This chain connects TRBV3-1 to TRBJ2-7; 8 nucleotides line up with TRBD2. The J segment lost 0 bases and the V segment lost 1 base, leaving 2 bases of the junction unmatched. CDR1 is LGHDT, CDR2 YNNKEL, per germline (reference sequence). The CDR3 has 15 residues. The DNA of the CDR3 is TGTGCCAGCAGCCAAGCCAGCGGGGGCTCCTACGAGCAGTACTTC. This codes for CASSQASGGSYEQYF.

This clonotype was seen ten or more times. The chain has TRBV7-6 and TRBJ2-3; D might be TRBD2 (6 bases). Germline V gene sequence: CDR1 SGHVS, CDR2 FNYEAQ. The CDR3 runs 12 residues. V was pared by 5 bases and J by 10 bases, with 13 bases between. CDR3 nucleotides: TGTGCCAGCAGCCCCCGCGGGGAGGCGCAGTATTTT. It is translated as CASSPRGEAQYF.

The chain uses TRBV11-2 and TRBJ1-1; D gene unclear. Trimming left V 8 bases short and J 1 base short, with 8 bases between. Germline lookup yields CDR1 SGHAT and CDR2 FQNNGV. This CDR3 contains 12 residues. The CDR3: CASEQSNTEAFF. CDR3 in DNA: TGTGCCAGCGAGCAGTCGAACACTGAAGCTTTCTTT.